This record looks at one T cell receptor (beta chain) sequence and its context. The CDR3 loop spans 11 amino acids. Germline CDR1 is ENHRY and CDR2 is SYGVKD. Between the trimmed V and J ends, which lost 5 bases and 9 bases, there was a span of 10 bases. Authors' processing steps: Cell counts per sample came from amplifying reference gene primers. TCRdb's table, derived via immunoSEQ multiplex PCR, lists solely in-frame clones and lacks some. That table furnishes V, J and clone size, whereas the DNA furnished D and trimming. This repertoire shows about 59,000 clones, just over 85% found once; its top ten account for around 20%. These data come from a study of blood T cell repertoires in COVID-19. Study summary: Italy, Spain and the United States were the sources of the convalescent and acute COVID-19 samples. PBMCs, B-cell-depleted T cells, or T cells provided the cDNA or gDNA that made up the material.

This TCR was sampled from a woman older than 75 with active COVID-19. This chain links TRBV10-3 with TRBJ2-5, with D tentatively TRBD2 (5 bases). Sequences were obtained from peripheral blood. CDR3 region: CAISSSRAQYF. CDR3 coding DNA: TGTGCCATCAGTTCGTCGCGGGCCCAGTACTTC.